The rows below give T cell receptor beta chains drawn from one sample of a study of molecular identifiers for immune sequencing clone quantification. TCRdb used MiXCR to reprocess the PCR reads, holding one entry per CDR3 protein. The sample has about 320,000 distinct CDR3 sequences; around 21% are singletons. The sequencing sample was made of naive CD8+ T cells from blood, with Jurkat cell RNA spiked in. The source of these receptors is a human donor in good health. Some libraries in this study had Jurkat cell RNA spiked in. Each CDR3 is given with its conserved first and last residue. A D gene is named only where the DNA matches it firmly. For some rows the clone size is stated as once, few or many, or as a class when expanded; others skip it.

j_gene: TRBJ2-3; v_gene: TRBV7-9; abundance: many; d_gene: .; CDR3aa: CASSPPPPSTDTQYF; CDR3nt: TGTGCCAGCAGCCCCCCCCCTCCTAGCACAGATACGCAGTATTTT
j_gene: TRBJ2-7; v_gene: TRBV20-1; abundance: many; d_gene: .; CDR3aa: CSASVSLDPDPEQYF; CDR3nt: TGCAGTGCTAGCGTATCTTTAGACCCGGATCCCGAGCAGTACTTC
j_gene: TRBJ2-1; v_gene: TRBV2; abundance: many; d_gene: TRBD2; CDR3aa: CASSTGGGALSEQFF; CDR3nt: TGTGCCAGCAGTACGGGCGGGGGGGCCTTGTCTGAGCAGTTCTTC
j_gene: TRBJ2-1; v_gene: TRBV18; abundance: many; d_gene: TRBD1; CDR3aa: CASSPGKGTGAYNEQFF; CDR3nt: TGTGCCAGCTCACCAGGGAAGGGGACAGGGGCCTACAATGAGCAGTTCTTC
j_gene: TRBJ1-1; v_gene: TRBV5-1; abundance: many; d_gene: .; CDR3aa: CASSSTPTALNTEAFF; CDR3nt: TGCGCCAGCAGCTCTACCCCGACAGCTTTGAACACTGAAGCTTTCTTT
j_gene: TRBJ1-5; v_gene: TRBV6-1; abundance: few; d_gene: .; CDR3aa: CASSAGIQPQHF; CDR3nt: TGTGCCAGCAGTGCGGGGATTCAGCCCCAGCATTTT
j_gene: TRBJ2-6; v_gene: TRBV5-6; abundance: many; d_gene: .; CDR3aa: CASSLGLEPPLGANVLTF; CDR3nt: TGTGCCAGCAGCTTGGGGTTGGAACCCCCCCTTGGGGCCAACGTCCTGACTTTC
j_gene: TRBJ1-1; v_gene: TRBV28; abundance: many; d_gene: .; CDR3aa: CASSPLGGTRGAFF; CDR3nt: TGTGCCAGCAGCCCACTGGGGGGAACCAGAGGAGCTTTCTTT
j_gene: TRBJ1-2; v_gene: TRBV6-2/TRBV6-3; abundance: .; d_gene: .; CDR3aa: CASSYELPGREDSPRGYTF; CDR3nt: TGTGCCAGCAGTTATGAGTTACCCGGGCGCGAAGATTCCCCACGAGGCTACACCTTC
j_gene: TRBJ2-7; v_gene: TRBV6-5; abundance: many; d_gene: TRBD1; CDR3aa: CASSYETAAGGIHEQYF; CDR3nt: TGTGCCAGCAGTTACGAAACCGCGGCAGGGGGTATCCACGAGCAGTACTTC
j_gene: TRBJ2-1; v_gene: TRBV7-3; abundance: many; d_gene: .; CDR3aa: CASSPFSGRDNEQFF; CDR3nt: TGTGCCAGCAGCCCTTTTTCGGGAAGAGACAATGAGCAGTTCTTC
j_gene: TRBJ2-1; v_gene: TRBV18; abundance: many; d_gene: .; CDR3aa: CASSPPPGSSYNEQFF; CDR3nt: TGTGCCAGCTCACCACCGCCGGGTAGCTCCTACAATGAGCAGTTCTTC
j_gene: TRBJ1-6; v_gene: TRBV6-5; abundance: many; d_gene: TRBD1; CDR3aa: CASSYSGQGSYNSPLHF; CDR3nt: TGTGCCAGCAGTTACTCGGGACAGGGGTCCTATAATTCACCCCTCCACTTT
j_gene: TRBJ1-1; v_gene: TRBV13; abundance: few; d_gene: .; CDR3aa: CASSLDPLSEAFF; CDR3nt: TGTGCCAGCAGCTTAGACCCACTCTCTGAAGCTTTCTTT
j_gene: TRBJ2-6; v_gene: TRBV6-1; abundance: .; d_gene: TRBD1; CDR3aa: CASSEGQGAWGADVLTF; CDR3nt: TGTGCCAGCAGTGAGGGACAGGGGGCTTGGGGGGCCGACGTCCTGACTTTC
j_gene: TRBJ2-3; v_gene: TRBV28; abundance: few; d_gene: TRBD2; CDR3aa: CASSFGLAGGPTDTQYF; CDR3nt: TGTGCCAGCAGTTTCGGACTAGCGGGAGGGCCTACAGATACGCAGTATTTT
j_gene: TRBJ2-3; v_gene: TRBV7-9; abundance: many; d_gene: .; CDR3aa: CATWTESTDTQYF; CDR3nt: TGTGCCACTTGGACAGAAAGCACAGATACGCAGTATTTT
j_gene: TRBJ2-7; v_gene: TRBV19; abundance: few; d_gene: TRBD1; CDR3aa: CASSRDRVHEQYF; CDR3nt: TGTGCCAGTAGTAGGGACAGGGTCCACGAGCAGTACTTC
j_gene: TRBJ2-1; v_gene: TRBV20-1; abundance: many; d_gene: .; CDR3aa: CSARSLRQNEQFF; CDR3nt: TGCAGTGCTAGGTCACTACGACAGAATGAGCAGTTCTTC
j_gene: TRBJ2-7; v_gene: TRBV5-6; abundance: few; d_gene: TRBD1; CDR3aa: CASTGQGYEQYF; CDR3nt: TGTGCCAGCACCGGACAGGGTTACGAGCAGTACTTC
j_gene: TRBJ2-3; v_gene: TRBV10-1; abundance: .; d_gene: .; CDR3aa: CASSEPSSLGDTQYF; CDR3nt: TGCGCCAGCAGTGAGCCAAGCTCGCTAGGGGATACGCAGTATTTT
j_gene: TRBJ2-5; v_gene: TRBV19; abundance: few; d_gene: TRBD2; CDR3aa: CASRVVPGGSVETQYF; CDR3nt: TGTGCCAGTCGCGTTGTTCCGGGCGGGAGTGTGGAGACCCAGTACTTC
j_gene: TRBJ1-5; v_gene: TRBV9; abundance: few; d_gene: .; CDR3aa: CASSVRDTEPQHF; CDR3nt: TGTGCCAGCAGCGTACGGGACACCGAGCCCCAGCATTTT
j_gene: TRBJ2-3; v_gene: TRBV7-9; abundance: many; d_gene: TRBD2; CDR3aa: CASSLTRAGGFTDTQYF; CDR3nt: TGTGCCAGCAGCTTAACTCGAGCGGGAGGGTTCACAGATACGCAGTATTTT
j_gene: TRBJ2-5; v_gene: TRBV11-2; abundance: .; d_gene: .; CDR3aa: CASSLDQRDVYF; CDR3nt: TGTGCCAGCAGCTTAGATCAAAGGGATGTGTACTTC
j_gene: TRBJ1-1; v_gene: TRBV19; abundance: many; d_gene: TRBD1; CDR3aa: CASSTAGGSNTEAFF; CDR3nt: TGTGCCAGTAGTACCGCAGGGGGCTCCAACACTGAAGCTTTCTTT
j_gene: TRBJ2-6; v_gene: TRBV6-1; abundance: many; d_gene: .; CDR3aa: CASIPGRSGDSGANVLTF; CDR3nt: TGTGCCAGCATCCCAGGGAGGTCTGGGGATTCTGGGGCCAACGTCCTGACTTTC
j_gene: TRBJ1-4; v_gene: TRBV6-1; abundance: many; d_gene: TRBD1; CDR3aa: CASSEEGGYNEKLFF; CDR3nt: TGTGCCAGCAGTGAGGAAGGGGGCTACAATGAAAAACTGTTTTTT
j_gene: TRBJ1-5; v_gene: TRBV27; abundance: few; d_gene: TRBD1; CDR3aa: CASSSGTVHVGVQPQHF; CDR3nt: TGTGCCAGCAGTTCCGGGACAGTCCACGTCGGGGTTCAGCCCCAGCATTTT
j_gene: TRBJ2-7; v_gene: TRBV5-4; abundance: .; d_gene: .; CDR3aa: CASSSPTGNEQYF; CDR3nt: TGTGCCAGCAGCTCACCCACAGGGAACGAGCAGTACTTC
j_gene: TRBJ1-5; v_gene: TRBV7-9; abundance: many; d_gene: .; CDR3aa: CASSSVGAGQPQHF; CDR3nt: TGTGCCAGCAGCTCCGTGGGGGCAGGACAGCCCCAGCATTTT
j_gene: TRBJ1-2; v_gene: TRBV28; abundance: many; d_gene: .; CDR3aa: CASSLWQTANYGYTF; CDR3nt: TGTGCCAGCAGTTTATGGCAGACCGCTAACTATGGCTACACCTTC
j_gene: TRBJ2-7; v_gene: TRBV7-9; abundance: .; d_gene: TRBD2; CDR3aa: CASSLLGGAGEQYF; CDR3nt: TGTGCCAGCAGCTTGCTCGGGGGGGCTGGCGAGCAGTACTTC
j_gene: TRBJ2-3; v_gene: TRBV4-2; abundance: .; d_gene: .; CDR3aa: CASSQERLADTDTQYF; CDR3nt: TGTGCCAGCAGCCAAGAGCGGCTAGCAGACACAGATACGCAGTATTTT
j_gene: TRBJ2-2; v_gene: TRBV20-1; abundance: many; d_gene: TRBD1; CDR3aa: CSAWTGNTGELFF; CDR3nt: TGCAGTGCTTGGACAGGGAACACCGGGGAGCTGTTTTTT
j_gene: TRBJ1-1; v_gene: TRBV6-6; abundance: many; d_gene: .; CDR3aa: CASSYLARGGPEAFF; CDR3nt: TGTGCCAGCAGTTACCTTGCGAGGGGGGGCCCTGAAGCTTTCTTT
j_gene: TRBJ1-6; v_gene: TRBV7-2; abundance: many; d_gene: .; CDR3aa: CASSLDHGSLESPLHF; CDR3nt: TGTGCCAGCAGCTTAGACCATGGCAGTCTAGAGTCACCCCTCCACTTT
j_gene: TRBJ2-5; v_gene: TRBV12-3/TRBV12-4; abundance: many; d_gene: TRBD2; CDR3aa: CASSPSGRETQYF; CDR3nt: TGTGCCAGCAGCCCGAGCGGGAGAGAGACCCAGTACTTC
j_gene: TRBJ1-1; v_gene: TRBV30; abundance: many; d_gene: .; CDR3aa: CAWRADPNTEAFF; CDR3nt: TGTGCCTGGAGAGCAGACCCGAACACTGAAGCTTTCTTT
j_gene: TRBJ1-2; v_gene: TRBV20-1; abundance: few; d_gene: .; CDR3aa: CSARDRGINSNYGYTF; CDR3nt: TGCAGTGCTAGAGACAGGGGAATAAACTCTAACTATGGCTACACCTTC
j_gene: TRBJ2-7; v_gene: TRBV20-1; abundance: many; d_gene: .; CDR3aa: CSARDPSHHEQYF; CDR3nt: TGCAGTGCTAGGGACCCCAGCCACCACGAGCAGTACTTC
j_gene: TRBJ1-1; v_gene: TRBV29-1; abundance: many; d_gene: .; CDR3aa: CSGGRDIYTEAFF; CDR3nt: TGCAGCGGGGGGAGGGACATTTACACTGAAGCTTTCTTT
j_gene: TRBJ2-7; v_gene: TRBV3-1; abundance: many; d_gene: TRBD1; CDR3aa: CASRQEPGQYYEQYF; CDR3nt: TGTGCCAGCAGACAAGAGCCGGGACAGTACTACGAGCAGTACTTC
j_gene: TRBJ2-3; v_gene: TRBV9; abundance: many; d_gene: .; CDR3aa: CASSVDPPDTQYF; CDR3nt: TGTGCCAGCAGCGTAGACCCCCCAGATACGCAGTATTTT
j_gene: TRBJ2-1; v_gene: TRBV7-9; abundance: .; d_gene: .; CDR3aa: CAGSFPLPGAHNEQFF; CDR3nt: TGTGCCGGCAGCTTCCCCCTCCCGGGAGCCCACAATGAGCAGTTCTTC
j_gene: TRBJ2-1; v_gene: TRBV6-2/TRBV6-3; abundance: many; d_gene: .; CDR3aa: CASTDEGTYNEQFF; CDR3nt: TGTGCCAGCACCGATGAGGGGACCTACAATGAGCAGTTCTTC
j_gene: TRBJ2-1; v_gene: TRBV11-2; abundance: many; d_gene: .; CDR3aa: CASSSVTGSYNEQFF; CDR3nt: TGTGCCAGCAGCTCAGTAACCGGGAGTTACAATGAGCAGTTCTTC
j_gene: TRBJ2-7; v_gene: TRBV4-3; abundance: many; d_gene: .; CDR3aa: CASSQGQAYEQYF; CDR3nt: TGCGCCAGCAGCCAGGGACAAGCCTACGAGCAGTACTTC
j_gene: TRBJ2-7; v_gene: TRBV20-1; abundance: many; d_gene: TRBD2; CDR3aa: CSARTSGGWYEQYF; CDR3nt: TGCAGTGCTAGGACTAGCGGGGGGTGGTACGAGCAGTACTTC
j_gene: TRBJ2-3; v_gene: TRBV30; abundance: .; d_gene: .; CDR3aa: CAWTHGTDTQYF; CDR3nt: TGTGCCTGGACGCATGGCACAGATACGCAGTATTTT
j_gene: TRBJ1-2; v_gene: TRBV5-6; abundance: many; d_gene: .; CDR3aa: CASSLGLPSYGYTF; CDR3nt: TGTGCCAGCAGCCTGGGACTCCCGAGCTATGGCTACACCTTC
j_gene: TRBJ1-1; v_gene: TRBV4-2; abundance: many; d_gene: .; CDR3aa: CASSHPDSDQAFF; CDR3nt: TGTGCCAGCAGCCATCCGGACTCGGACCAAGCTTTCTTT
j_gene: TRBJ2-7; v_gene: TRBV27; abundance: many; d_gene: .; CDR3aa: CASSLTAYYEQYF; CDR3nt: TGTGCCAGCAGTTTAACGGCCTACTACGAGCAGTACTTC
j_gene: TRBJ2-3; v_gene: TRBV9; abundance: many; d_gene: TRBD2; CDR3aa: CASSRGRADTQYF; CDR3nt: TGCGCCAGCAGCCGGGGGAGGGCTGATACGCAGTATTTT
j_gene: TRBJ1-4; v_gene: TRBV20-1; abundance: many; d_gene: .; CDR3aa: CSASVGLQGLFF; CDR3nt: TGCAGTGCTAGTGTTGGGTTGCAGGGACTGTTTTTT
j_gene: TRBJ2-3; v_gene: TRBV5-1; abundance: .; d_gene: TRBD2; CDR3aa: CASSFPRTSGTTDTQYF; CDR3nt: TGCGCCAGCAGCTTCCCCAGGACTAGCGGCACCACAGATACGCAGTATTTT